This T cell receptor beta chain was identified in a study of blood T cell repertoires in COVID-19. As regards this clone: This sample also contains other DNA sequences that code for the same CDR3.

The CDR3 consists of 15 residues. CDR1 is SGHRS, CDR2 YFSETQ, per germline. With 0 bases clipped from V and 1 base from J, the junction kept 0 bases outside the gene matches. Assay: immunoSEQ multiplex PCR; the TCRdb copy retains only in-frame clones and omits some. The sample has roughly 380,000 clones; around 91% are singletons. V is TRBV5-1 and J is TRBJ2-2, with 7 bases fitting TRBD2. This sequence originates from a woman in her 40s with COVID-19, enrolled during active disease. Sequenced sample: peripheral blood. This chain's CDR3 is CASSLASGNTGELFF. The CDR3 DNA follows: TGCGCCAGCAGCTTGGCTAGCGGGAACACCGGGGAGCTGTTTTTT.